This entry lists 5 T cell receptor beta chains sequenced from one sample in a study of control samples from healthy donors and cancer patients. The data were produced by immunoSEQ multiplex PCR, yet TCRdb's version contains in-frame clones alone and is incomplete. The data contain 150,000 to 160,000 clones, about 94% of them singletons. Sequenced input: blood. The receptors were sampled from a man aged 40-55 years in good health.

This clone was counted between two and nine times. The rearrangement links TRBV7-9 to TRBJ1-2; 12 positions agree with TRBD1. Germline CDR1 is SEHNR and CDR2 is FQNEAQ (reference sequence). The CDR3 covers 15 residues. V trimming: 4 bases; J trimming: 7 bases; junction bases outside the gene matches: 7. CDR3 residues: CASSYPGTGGSGYTF. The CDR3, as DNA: TGTGCCAGCAGCTACCCCGGGACAGGGGGCAGTGGCTACACCTTC.

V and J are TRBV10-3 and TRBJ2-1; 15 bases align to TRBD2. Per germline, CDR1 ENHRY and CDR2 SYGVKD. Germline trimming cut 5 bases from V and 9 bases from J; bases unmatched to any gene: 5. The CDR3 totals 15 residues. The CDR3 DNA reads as TGTGCCATCAGTCGGACTAGCGGGGGGGCGGGTGAGCAGTTCTTC. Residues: CAISRTSGGAGEQFF.

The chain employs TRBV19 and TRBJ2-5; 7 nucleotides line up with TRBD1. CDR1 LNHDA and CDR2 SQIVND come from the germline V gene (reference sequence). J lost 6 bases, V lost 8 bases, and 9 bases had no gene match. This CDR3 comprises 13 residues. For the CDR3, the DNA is TGTGCCAGTGGGCAGGGGGACCGGAAGACCCAGTACTTC. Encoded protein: CASGQGDRKTQYF.

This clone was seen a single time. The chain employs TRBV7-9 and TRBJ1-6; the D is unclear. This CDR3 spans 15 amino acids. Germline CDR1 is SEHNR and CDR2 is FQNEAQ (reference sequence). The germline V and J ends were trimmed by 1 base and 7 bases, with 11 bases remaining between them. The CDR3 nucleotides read TGTGCCAGCAGCTTAGGCGGACGGACGAATTCACCCCTCCACTTT. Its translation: CASSLGGRTNSPLHF.

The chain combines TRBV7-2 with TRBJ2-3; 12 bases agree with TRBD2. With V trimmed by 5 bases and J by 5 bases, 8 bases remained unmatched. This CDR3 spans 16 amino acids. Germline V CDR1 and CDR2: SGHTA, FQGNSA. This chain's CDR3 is CASSPTTSGGRDTQYF. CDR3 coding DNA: TGTGCCAGCAGCCCGACTACTAGCGGGGGGAGAGATACGCAGTATTTT. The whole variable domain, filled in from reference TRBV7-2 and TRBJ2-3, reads GAGVSQSPSNKVTEKGKDVELRCDPISGHTALYWYRQSLGQGLEFLIYFQGNSAPDKSGLPSDRFSAERTGGSVSTLTIQRTQQEDSAVYLCASSPTTSGGRDTQYFGPGTRLTVL.